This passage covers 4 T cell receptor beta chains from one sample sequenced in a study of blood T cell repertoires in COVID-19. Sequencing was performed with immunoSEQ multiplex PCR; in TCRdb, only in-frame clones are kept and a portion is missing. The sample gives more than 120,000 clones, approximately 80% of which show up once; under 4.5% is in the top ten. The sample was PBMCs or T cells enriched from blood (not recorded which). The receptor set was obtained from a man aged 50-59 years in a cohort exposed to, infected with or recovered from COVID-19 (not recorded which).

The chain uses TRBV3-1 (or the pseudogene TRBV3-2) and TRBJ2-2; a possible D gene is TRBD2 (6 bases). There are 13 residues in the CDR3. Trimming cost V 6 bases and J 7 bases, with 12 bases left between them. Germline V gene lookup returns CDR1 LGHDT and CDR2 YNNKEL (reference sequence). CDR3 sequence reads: CASSGGLSGELFF. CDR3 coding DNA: TGTGCCAGCAGTGGAGGGCTGAGCGGGGAGCTGTTTTTT.

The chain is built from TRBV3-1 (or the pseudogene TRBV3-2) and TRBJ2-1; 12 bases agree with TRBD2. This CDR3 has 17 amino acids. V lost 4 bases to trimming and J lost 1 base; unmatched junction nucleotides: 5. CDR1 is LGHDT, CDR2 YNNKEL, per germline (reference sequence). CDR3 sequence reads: CASSPGLAGTSYNEQFF. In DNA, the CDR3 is TGTGCCAGCAGCCCCGGACTAGCGGGGACTTCCTACAATGAGCAGTTCTTC.

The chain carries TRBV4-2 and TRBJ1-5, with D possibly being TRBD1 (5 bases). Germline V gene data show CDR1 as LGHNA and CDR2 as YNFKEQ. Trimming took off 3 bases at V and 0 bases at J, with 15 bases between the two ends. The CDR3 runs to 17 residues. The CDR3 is CASSHPAEGPSNQPQHF. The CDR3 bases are TGTGCCAGCAGCCACCCCGCGGAGGGACCTAGCAATCAGCCCCAGCATTTT.

In DNA form, the CDR3 reads TGTGCCAGCAGCGAAAACCTAGCGGGGATTGCCTACGAGCAGTACTTC. Its protein product is CASSENLAGIAYEQYF. The rearrangement links TRBV11-2 to TRBJ2-7, with TRBD2 matching 9 bases. Trimming cost V 5 bases and J 2 bases; bases outside gene matches: 10. Germline V CDR1 and CDR2: SGHAT, FQNNGV. CDR3 length equals 16 residues.